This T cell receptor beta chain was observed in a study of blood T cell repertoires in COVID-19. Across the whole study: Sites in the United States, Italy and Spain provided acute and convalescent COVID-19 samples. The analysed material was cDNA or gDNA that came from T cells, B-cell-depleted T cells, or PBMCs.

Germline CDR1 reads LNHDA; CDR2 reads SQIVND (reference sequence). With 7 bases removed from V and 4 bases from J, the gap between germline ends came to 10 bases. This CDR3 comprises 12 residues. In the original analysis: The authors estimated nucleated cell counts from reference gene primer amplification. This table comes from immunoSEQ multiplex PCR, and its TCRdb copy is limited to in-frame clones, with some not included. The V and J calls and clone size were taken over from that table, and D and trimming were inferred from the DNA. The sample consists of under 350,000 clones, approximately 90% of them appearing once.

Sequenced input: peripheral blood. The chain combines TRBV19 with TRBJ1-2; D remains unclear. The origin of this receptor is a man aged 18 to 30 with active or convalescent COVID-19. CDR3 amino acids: CASTNTAYGYTF. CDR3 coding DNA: TGTGCCAGTACCAACACCGCCTATGGCTACACCTTC. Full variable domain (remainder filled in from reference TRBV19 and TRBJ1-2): DGGITQSPKYLFRKEGQNVTLSCEQNLNHDAMYWYRQDPGQGLRLIYYSQIVNDFQKGDIAEGYSVSREKKESFPLTVTSAQKNPTAFYLCASTNTAYGYTFGSGTRLTVV.